The TCR beta chain described here comes from a study of control samples from healthy donors and cancer patients. CDR1 and CDR2 (germline): SEHNR, FQNEAQ (reference sequence). This CDR3 has 16 residues. Between the trimmed V and J ends, which lost 5 bases and 0 bases, there was a span of 15 bases. Produced via immunoSEQ multiplex PCR; TCRdb's table is partial and in-frame only. The profile covers more than 65,000 clones, with over 65% appearing a single time and roughly 15% taken by the ten largest. The sample comprised blood. This rearrangement joins TRBV7-9 to TRBJ2-3, with D unclear. This TCR came from a man aged 50 or older in good health. CDR3: CASSEKRAASTDTQYF. CDR3 nucleotide sequence: TGTGCCAGCAGCGAAAAACGGGCTGCTAGCACAGATACGCAGTATTTT.